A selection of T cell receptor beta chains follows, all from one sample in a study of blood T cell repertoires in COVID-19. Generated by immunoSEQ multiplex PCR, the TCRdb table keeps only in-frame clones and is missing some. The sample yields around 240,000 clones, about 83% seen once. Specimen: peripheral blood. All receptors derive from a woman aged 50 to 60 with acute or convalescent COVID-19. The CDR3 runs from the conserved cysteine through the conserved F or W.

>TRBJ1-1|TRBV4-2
CASSQDRENTEAFF
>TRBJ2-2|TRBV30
CAWSGRGRGGTGELFF
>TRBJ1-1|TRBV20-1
CSASLSSTEAFF
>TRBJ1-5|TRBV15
CATSSEGIDGNQPQHF
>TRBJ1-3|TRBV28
CASSPGMWVQSSGNTIYF
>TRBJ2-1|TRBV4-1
CASSQELSEQFF
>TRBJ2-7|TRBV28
CASRRQEREQYF
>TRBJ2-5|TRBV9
CASSVDGLAGRQTQYF
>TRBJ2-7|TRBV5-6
CASRADSYEQYF
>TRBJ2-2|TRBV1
CTSKRAEMNTGELFF
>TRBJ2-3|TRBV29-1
CSVEFGGFTDTQYF
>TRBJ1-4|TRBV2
CASSLGDEKLFF
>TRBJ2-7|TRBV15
CATSRDRGLGGVEQYF
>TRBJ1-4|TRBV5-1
CASSLGGTATNEKLFF
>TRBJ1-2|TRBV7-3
CASSLGHPYGYTF
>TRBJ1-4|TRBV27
CASRGATGGYEKLFF
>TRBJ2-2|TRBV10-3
CAISAGGANTGELFF
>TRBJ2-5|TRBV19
CASSINRDRDQETQYF
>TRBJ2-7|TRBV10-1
CARSGLAGIYEQYF
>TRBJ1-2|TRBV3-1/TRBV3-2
CASSGQGYGYTF
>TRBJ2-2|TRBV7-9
CASSLDLRTSGVTGELFF
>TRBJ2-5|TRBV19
CASRTSGGTQETQYF
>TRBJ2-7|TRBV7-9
CASTSTQGHEQYF
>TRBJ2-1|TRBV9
CASSAPPSGVYNEQFF
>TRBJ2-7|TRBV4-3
CASSQEVTQGNYEQYF
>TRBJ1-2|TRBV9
CASSPRDRDAYGYTF
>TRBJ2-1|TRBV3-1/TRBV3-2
CASSQGSGSYNEQFF
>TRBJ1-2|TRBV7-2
CASSLDFGQPYGYTF
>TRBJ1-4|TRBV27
CASSYSGRNNEKLFF
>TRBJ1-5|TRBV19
CASSQGWNQPQHF
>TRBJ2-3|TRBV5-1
CASSPAGTGITDTQYF
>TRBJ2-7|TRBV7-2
CASSLAPLLPLYEQYF
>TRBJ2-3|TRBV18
CASSPPEHGRDTQYF
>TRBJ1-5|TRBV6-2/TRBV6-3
CASSPTQGIGNQPQHF
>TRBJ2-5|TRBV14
CASSQDIAEETQYF
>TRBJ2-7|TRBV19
CASSGPSSSEQYF
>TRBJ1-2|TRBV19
CASSMYDLQTGYGYTF
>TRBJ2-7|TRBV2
CASSFWTRDEQYF
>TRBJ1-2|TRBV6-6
CASSARQGSMDGYTF
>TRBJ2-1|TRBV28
CASRLWVSGRYEQFF
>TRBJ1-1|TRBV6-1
CASSEVRTGLFLNTEAFF
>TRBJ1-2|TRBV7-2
CASSPRQGHILGYTF
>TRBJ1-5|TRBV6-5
CASSLGQVNQPQHF
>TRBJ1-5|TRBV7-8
CASSAGQAGDQPQHF
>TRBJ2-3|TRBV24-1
CATSGPADRTTDTQYF
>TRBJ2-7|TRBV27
CASSSQQGYEQYF
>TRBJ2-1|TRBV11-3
CASSLRSSYNEQFF
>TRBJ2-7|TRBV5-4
CASSREDRGYEQYF
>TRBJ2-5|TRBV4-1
CASSPMVGGGVLETQYF
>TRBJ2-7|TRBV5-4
CASSFWQTYEQYF
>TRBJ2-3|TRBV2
CASSRDRGTDTQYF
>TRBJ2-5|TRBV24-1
CATSDTVSGRAGETQYF
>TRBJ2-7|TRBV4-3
CASSQGLRDNYEQYF
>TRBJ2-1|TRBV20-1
CSANRVSEQFF